A selection of T cell receptor beta chains follows, all from one sample in a study of blood T cell repertoires in COVID-19. Assay used: immunoSEQ multiplex PCR; TCRdb lists only in-frame clones, some missing. The sample records around 300,000 clones, about nine tenths being singletons. The sample was peripheral blood. These TCRs come from a woman in her 30s with COVID-19, enrolled during active disease. Both conserved end residues are part of each CDR3. The D gene is left open where the match is weak. Clone size is stated in some rows and not others, as once, few, many or a class when expanded.

D gene | clone size | J gene | V gene | CDR3 protein | CDR3 DNA
TRBD1 | - | TRBJ1-5 | TRBV28 | CASREDRGSNQPQHF | TGTGCCAGCAGAGAAGACAGGGGGAGCAATCAGCCCCAGCATTTT
- | - | TRBJ2-1 | TRBV7-2 | CASSLGQLQEGEQFF | TGTGCCAGCAGCTTAGGACAGCTACAGGAGGGTGAGCAGTTCTTC
- | - | TRBJ1-4 | TRBV7-2 | CASSRDLAPREKLFF | TGTGCCAGCAGCAGAGATTTGGCCCCGAGGGAAAAACTGTTTTTT
- | - | TRBJ2-2 | TRBV5-4 | CASSPQENTGELFF | TGTGCCAGCAGCCCACAAGAAAACACCGGGGAGCTGTTTTTT
- | - | TRBJ2-5 | TRBV18 | CASSLGAQETQYF | TGTGCCAGCTCATTAGGGGCCCAAGAGACCCAGTACTTC
- | - | TRBJ1-2 | TRBV27 | CASSDLSGKGLGYTF | TGTGCCAGCAGTGATTTGTCCGGGAAAGGGCTTGGCTACACCTTC
TRBD2 | - | TRBJ2-1 | TRBV18 | CASSPQTTSGGYNKQFF | TGTGCCAGCTCACCACAAACGACTAGCGGGGGCTACAATAAGCAGTTCTTC
- | - | TRBJ2-1 | TRBV12-3/TRBV12-4 | CASSLSGFKFF | TGTGCCAGCAGTTTATCAGGGTTCAAGTTCTTC
TRBD1 | - | TRBJ1-3 | TRBV29-1 | CSVAGHGRGSNTIYF | TGCAGCGTTGCTGGTCATGGCAGGGGGAGTAACACCATATATTTT
- | - | TRBJ1-3 | TRBV4-3 | CASSQDPGAGNTIYF | TGCGCCAGCAGCCAAGATCCAGGGGCTGGAAACACCATATATTTT
TRBD2 | - | TRBJ2-1 | TRBV28 | CASSGRRGGTSNEQFF | TGTGCCAGCAGTGGACGACGCGGGGGGACTAGCAATGAGCAGTTCTTC
- | - | TRBJ2-3 | TRBV24-1 | CATSVRQGESSDTQYF | TGTGCCACCAGTGTGAGGCAGGGTGAGAGTTCAGATACGCAGTATTTT
- | - | TRBJ2-1 | TRBV6-2/TRBV6-3 | CASSQDRNNEQFF | TGTGCCAGCAGTCAAGACAGAAACAATGAGCAGTTCTTC
- | - | TRBJ1-1 | TRBV5-1 | CASSLGPAANTEAFF | TGCGCCAGCAGCTTGGGGCCGGCGGCTAACACTGAAGCTTTCTTT
- | - | TRBJ1-2 | TRBV6-2/TRBV6-3 | CASSSIGTNYGYTF | TGTGCCAGCAGTTCTATCGGGACAAACTATGGCTACACCTTC
TRBD1 | few | TRBJ1-5 | TRBV30 | CAGRGQGGNQPQHF | TGTGCCGGGCGTGGACAGGGTGGGAATCAGCCCCAGCATTTT
- | - | TRBJ2-4 | TRBV7-3 | CASSRSPDSTNIQYF | TGTGCCAGCAGCCGAAGCCCGGACTCTACGAACATTCAGTACTTC
- | - | TRBJ1-1 | TRBV9 | CASSHALAEANTEAFF | TGTGCCAGCAGCCATGCTCTGGCGGAGGCGAACACTGAAGCTTTCTTT
- | - | TRBJ2-5 | TRBV5-1 | CASSLATVAQETQYF | TGCGCCAGCAGCTTGGCCACCGTGGCCCAAGAGACCCAGTACTTC
TRBD2 | - | TRBJ2-2 | TRBV27 | CASRLAGGRTGELFF | TGTGCCAGCAGGCTAGCGGGGGGTCGCACCGGGGAGCTGTTTTTT
TRBD1 | - | TRBJ2-5 | TRBV13 | CASSFSGTGETQYF | TGTGCCAGCAGCTTTTCCGGGACAGGAGAGACCCAGTACTTC
- | - | TRBJ1-2 | TRBV11-3 | CASSLGGRHYGYTF | TGTGCCAGCAGCTTGGGGGGACGGCACTATGGCTACACCTTC
- | - | TRBJ1-2 | TRBV29-1 | CSVRTAYYGYTF | TGCAGCGTACGGACAGCCTACTATGGCTACACCTTC